The source of this T cell receptor beta chain is a study of cytomegalovirus exposure and HLA in healthy donors (dated by TCRdb to about 2017). Background on the whole study: According to a later analysis, one platform produced both the roughly 120 validation repertoires and the 666 repertoires of the first cohort. The study aimed to test whether cataloging public T cell receptors could reveal signatures of past pathogen exposure. Along with the roughly 700-subject first cohort, a separate validation cohort of 120 different subjects was used. To predict cytomegalovirus infection status, the study brought together high-throughput TCR immunosequencing, statistical association of individual TCRs with disease status, and machine learning.

Donors formed part of the validation cohort, which comprised over a hundred subjects and was distinct from the first cohort of some 700 subjects. V trim: 2 bases; J trim: 7 bases; unmatched bases: 5. The germline V gene sets CDR1 to ENHRY and CDR2 to SYGVKD. Including cysteine and phenylalanine, the CDR3 has 17 amino acids. The CDR3 DNA has 51 bases and is translated from base 1. General study outcomes and caveats: In a later analysis, TCRs clustered in the first cohort were found to also tend to co-occur in the 130 or so validation repertoires, with approximately 93% of cluster scores above 0. A later analysis had no HLA typing for the validation cohort, so co-occurrence there was scored across all 110 or so repertoires. In the study, approximately 150 TCR beta chains were listed as associated with cytomegalovirus. The authors suggested that the approach could potentially be generalized to other disease states and immunological phenotypes. In vitro tests confirmed that a few of the cytomegalovirus-associated TCR beta chains recognize cytomegalovirus antigens. Most TCR sequences were observed very rarely across donors, whereas some public TCRs were present in many individuals. The classifier was reported to diagnose cytomegalovirus status with high specificity and sensitivity in both the original and validation cohorts.

The library was prepared using the immunoSEQ multiplex PCR assay. The study's own analysis went as follows. A statistical classification framework was built to diagnose cytomegalovirus status from the catalog of TCR beta chain sequences. TCRdb stores this immuneACCESS table with in-frame sequences only. Part of the clones is absent; in the studies checked, under half of the shortfall reflects unresolved V genes, and no reason is known for the rest. V, J and clone size are those of that table, while D and trimming were read from the DNA. The sample profile shows about 160,000 clones; less than 90% of them were found once. About a tenth of the sample lies in the top ten. Of note for this clone: Its antigen remains undetermined. Base qualities are not at hand, and no much larger clone is one base apart.

Recombination connected TRBV10-3 to TRBJ2-1; the junction holds 16 bases that match TRBD2. The receptor comes from a man aged 25 to 40 in good health and CMV-seropositive. Sequenced: PBMCs. The sequence in DNA is TGTGCCATCAGTGAGACCGGGACTAGCGGGGGGGCGAATGAGCAGTTCTTC. The resulting protein is CAISETGTSGGANEQFF.